The 28 T cell receptor beta chains below all came from one sample that was sequenced in a study of shared clonotypes between healthy human individuals. Here immunoSEQ multiplex PCR was the method, and the copy in TCRdb shows in-frame clones only, minus some. The sample consists of 850,000 to 1,200,000 clones, about 77% of them appearing once. The specimen was memory CD4+ T cells sorted from blood. Indicated subset: CD45RA-negative fraction. The receptor set was obtained from a man between 18 and 29 years old in good health.

As concerns this clone: In the same sample, other DNA sequences code for this CDR3. This sequence joins TRBV11-3 and TRBJ1-1, with D hard to call. The germline V and J ends were trimmed by 1 base and 1 base, with 7 bases remaining between them. This CDR3 has 14 amino acids. CDR1 and CDR2 from the germline V gene are SGHNT and YENEEA. This chain's CDR3 is CASSLGAGNTEAFF. CDR3 in DNA: TGTGCCAGCAGCTTAGGGGCAGGGAACACTGAAGCTTTCTTT.

This clone was detected only a few times. The chain couples TRBV5-4 to TRBJ2-5; a possible D gene is TRBD1 (6 bases). Trimming left V 4 bases short and J 4 bases short, with 11 bases between. Germline CDR1 reads SGHNT; CDR2 reads YYREEE (reference sequence). The CDR3 consists of 13 residues. For the CDR3, the DNA is TGTGCCAGCAGCCAGGACAGTGGAGAGACCCAGTACTTC. It encodes CASSQDSGETQYF.

This clone was observed a few times. The chain has TRBV5-1 and TRBJ1-4, with D hard to call. Germline assignment: CDR1 SGHRS and CDR2 YFSETQ. This CDR3 comprises 15 residues. The germline V and J ends were trimmed by 0 bases and 0 bases, with 6 bases remaining between them. For the CDR3, the DNA is TGCGCCAGCAGCTTGGATCCAACAACTAATGAAAAACTGTTTTTT. Protein: CASSLDPTTNEKLFF.

This clone was detected ten times or more. The CDR3 reads CTSSQESSRSDTQYF. The CDR3 nucleotides are TGCACCAGCAGCCAAGAAAGTAGCAGATCAGATACGCAGTATTTT. The rearrangement links TRBV1 to TRBJ2-3; the table's D call TRBD2 went unverified against the DNA. TRBV1 is recorded as a pseudogene. CDR3 length: 15 amino acids.

The chain has TRBV19 and TRBJ1-5; D remains ambiguous. The V gene lost 5 bases and the J gene lost 8 bases, with 13 bases spanning the gap. Germline CDR1 is LNHDA and CDR2 is SQIVND (reference sequence). This CDR3 contains 13 residues. The CDR3 nucleotides read TGTGCCAGTAGTGCGACTTTGGTAGAGCCCCAGCATTTT. The encoded protein is CASSATLVEPQHF.

This sequence joins TRBV7-8 and TRBJ2-7; D uncertain. The V end lost 1 base, the J end lost 3 bases, and 13 bases lay between the germline ends. The CDR3 runs 15 residues. CDR1 and CDR2 (germline): SGHVS, FQNEAQ. The CDR3 nucleotides are TGTGCCAGCAGCTTAGATCTTAAAGGCGGCTACGAGCAGTACTTC. Protein: CASSLDLKGGYEQYF.

The rearrangement links TRBV6-5 to TRBJ2-3; 7 bases fit TRBD2. V dropped 1 base and J dropped 4; count of bases not matched to a gene: 5. The germline V gene has CDR1 MNHEY and CDR2 SVGAGI. The CDR3 has 15 amino acids. CDR3 sequence (DNA): TGTGCCAGCAGTTACTTTGCGGGAGACCCAGATACGCAGTATTTT. Protein: CASSYFAGDPDTQYF.

This chain uses TRBV2 with TRBJ2-1; 8 positions agree with TRBD1. J gave up 9 bases and V 3 bases, and 4 bases lay outside the gene matches. The CDR3 totals 13 residues. Germline V gene lookup returns CDR1 SNHLY and CDR2 FYNNEI. DNA for the CDR3: TGTGCCAGCAGTGAGCAAGACAGGGGTGAGCAGTTCTTC. Protein product: CASSEQDRGEQFF.

This clone came up a few times. V gene TRBV6-1 combines with J gene TRBJ1-1; 9 bases agree with TRBD1. Germline V lookup: CDR1 MNHNS, CDR2 SASEGT. CDR3 size: 14 residues. Trimming took 6 bases from V and 0 from J; bases not matched to a gene: 2. CDR3 residues: CASSRTGVNTEAFF. The CDR3 region has the DNA TGTGCCAGCAGCCGGACAGGGGTGAACACTGAAGCTTTCTTT.

CDR3 nucleotide sequence: TGTGCCTGGAGTGACATGGGCAATCAGCCCCAGCATTTT. Amino acid sequence: CAWSDMGNQPQHF. The chain links TRBV30 to TRBJ1-5; D is unclear. Germline lookup yields CDR1 GTSNPN and CDR2 SVGIG (reference sequence). This CDR3 has 13 amino acids. V lost 1 base and J lost 2, with 6 bases in between.

This rearrangement joins TRBV6-1 to TRBJ2-2; 10 bases are shared with TRBD1. This CDR3 has 13 residues. Per germline, CDR1 MNHNS and CDR2 SASEGT. Trimming cost V 9 bases and J 5 bases; bases outside gene matches: 3. CDR3 nucleotides: TGTGCCAGTGGGACAGGGGTGACCGGGGAGCTGTTTTTT. Translation gives CASGTGVTGELFF.

This clone turned up a few times. The chain is built from TRBV19 and TRBJ1-2, with 10 bases matching TRBD1. CDR1 is LNHDA, CDR2 SQIVND, per germline (reference sequence). This CDR3 is built from 19 residues. V dropped 4 bases and J dropped 3; count of bases not matched to a gene: 17. CDR3 loop: CASSTRARTGGLTDYGYTF. Here the CDR3 DNA reads TGTGCCAGTAGTACCCGTGCTAGGACAGGGGGACTTACGGACTATGGCTACACCTTC.

Comment on this clone: Being one base from a much bigger clone, this may be a read error. The chain is built from TRBV11-2 and TRBJ2-5, with D unclear. The J call may be wrong; the DNA end is better matched by TRBJ2-7. The germline gives CDR1 SGHAT, CDR2 FQNNGV. This CDR3 region has 11 residues. The CDR3 sequence: CASSASYEQYF. In DNA, the CDR3 is TGTGCCAGCAGCGCCAGCTACGAGCAGTACTTC.

Of note for this clone: Its ends do not fully match the called genes, so a read error is possible. The identical CDR3 is also encoded by other nucleotide sequences in the sample. J is TRBJ2-5 and V is TRBV30, with 9 positions matching TRBD1. The CDR3 consists of 14 residues. CDR1 and CDR2 (germline): GTSNPN, SVGIG (reference sequence). As DNA, the CDR3 is TGCGCCTGGGGAAGGTTCGGGACAGGGGAGACCCAGTACTTC. Protein sequence: CAWGRFGTGETQYF.

The chain employs TRBV10-3 and TRBJ1-2, with D hard to call. This CDR3 comprises 13 residues. The germline V gene encodes CDR1 ENHRY and CDR2 SYGVKD. V was clipped by 7 bases and J by 0 bases, with 9 bases between them. The CDR3 is CAITGTPNYGYTF. The CDR3 nucleotides are TGTGCCATCACGGGCACACCTAACTATGGCTACACCTTC.

This clone is a singleton in its sample. The chain has TRBV30 and TRBJ2-4, with D perhaps matching TRBD1 (5 bases). The V end lost 0 bases, the J end lost 9 bases, and 12 bases lay between the germline ends. Looked up from germline, CDR1 is GTSNPN and CDR2 is SVGIG (reference sequence). The length of the CDR3 is 13 residues. The CDR3 DNA is TGTGCCTGGAGTGTACAACCCCAGGGCATTCAGTACTTC. This encodes CAWSVQPQGIQYF.

The chain joins TRBV19 to TRBJ1-2, with 9 bases lining up with TRBD1. The CDR3 consists of 14 residues. The V gene end was trimmed by 6 bases and the J gene end by 8 bases; junction bases not matched to a gene: 10. From germline, CDR1 is LNHDA and CDR2 SQIVND (reference sequence). The CDR3 DNA sequence: TGTGCCAGTAGGCAGACAGGGGGAGGTACCGGCTACACCTTC. It is translated as CASRQTGGGTGYTF.

The V and J genes are TRBV28 and TRBJ2-5; D is unclear. There are 15 residues in the CDR3. With 5 bases removed from V and 3 bases from J, the gap between germline ends came to 16 bases. CDR1 is MDHEN and CDR2 is SYDVKM in the germline V gene. In DNA, the CDR3 is TGTGCCAGCAGTACCCCGACAAAGTTCAAAGAGACCCAGTACTTC. Translation: CASSTPTKFKETQYF.

The chain is built from TRBV5-1 and TRBJ2-1; TRBD1 aligns across 8 bases. CDR1 and CDR2 (germline): SGHRS, YFSETQ. The CDR3 runs to 15 residues. Trimming took 5 bases from V and 7 from J; bases not matched to a gene: 11. The CDR3 loop reads CASRGRQGNGNEQFF. The CDR3 DNA reads as TGCGCCAGCAGGGGAAGACAGGGGAACGGTAATGAGCAGTTCTTC.

V gene TRBV7-8 combines with J gene TRBJ1-6; 7 nucleotides line up with TRBD1. V was pared by 4 bases and J by 1 base, with 10 bases of the junction left unmatched. CDR3 size: 18 residues. Germline V gene data show CDR1 as SGHVS and CDR2 as FQNEAQ. DNA of the CDR3: TGTGCCAGCAGCTCGACAGGGCTAGGTAGTTCCTATAATTCACCCCTCCACTTT. It yields the protein CASSSTGLGSSYNSPLHF.

The chain joins TRBV7-2 to TRBJ2-1; TRBD1 agrees at 11 bases. Germline CDR1 reads SGHTA; CDR2 reads FQGNSA. The V and J ends lost 1 base and 5 bases, in that order; junction bases with no gene match: 4. This CDR3 contains 16 residues. CDR3 region: CASSLGTGGGNNEQFF. CDR3 nucleotides: TGTGCCAGCAGCTTAGGGACAGGGGGCGGCAACAATGAGCAGTTCTTC.

The chain uses TRBV28 and TRBJ1-1, with D hard to call. Germline CDR1 and CDR2: MDHEN and SYDVKM. The V end was cut by 5 bases, the J end by 0 bases, with 16 bases between. The CDR3 has 16 amino acids. The CDR3 nucleotides are TGTGCCAGCAGTCCCTCCCAAGCGATGATGAACACTGAAGCTTTCTTT. Translated: CASSPSQAMMNTEAFF.

With respect to this clone: The sample has other DNA sequences that encode this CDR3 too. CDR3 region: CASSLGQSSYNEQFF. CDR3 DNA sequence: TGTGCCAGCAGCTTGGGGCAAAGCTCCTACAATGAGCAGTTCTTC. The V and J genes are TRBV5-4 and TRBJ2-1; no clear D gene. The germline V gene has CDR1 SGHNT and CDR2 YYREEE (reference sequence). With 0 bases removed from V and 0 bases from J, the gap between germline ends came to 7 bases. The CDR3 is made up of 15 amino acids.

The V and J genes are TRBV9 and TRBJ1-1; D ambiguous. Germline V gene sequence: CDR1 SGDLS, CDR2 YYNGEE. The CDR3 is 14 amino acids. Trimming removed 3 bases at V and 3 bases at J, with 12 bases between. The CDR3 sequence is CASSASGHDTEAFF. CDR3 nucleotides: TGTGCCAGCAGCGCTAGTGGTCACGACACTGAAGCTTTCTTT.

To note about this clone: Additional DNA sequences in this sample encode the identical CDR3. V gene TRBV7-9 combines with J gene TRBJ2-7; maybe TRBD2 (6 bases). The CDR3 length is 11 residues. V was pared by 5 bases and J by 4 bases, with 6 bases between. The germline CDR1 and CDR2 sequences are SEHNR and FQNEAQ (reference sequence). The CDR3 is CASSRGYEQYF. The CDR3 nucleotides read TGTGCCAGCAGCCGGGGGTACGAGCAGTACTTC. Complete variable domain (other parts from reference TRBV7-9 and TRBJ2-7): DTGVSQNPRHKITKRGQNVTFRCDPISEHNRLYWYRQTLGQGPEFLTYFQNEAQLEKSRLLSDRFSAERPKGSFSTLEIQRTEQGDSAMYLCASSRGYEQYFGPGTRLTVT.

This clone occurred once. The chain is built from TRBV6-5 and TRBJ1-1; unclear D gene. The germline CDR1 and CDR2 sequences are MNHEY and SVGAGI. Trimming left V 5 bases short and J 2 bases short, with 9 bases between. The CDR3 is 13 residues long. Here the CDR3 reads CASSPRVNTEAFF. DNA of the CDR3: TGTGCCAGCAGTCCTAGGGTAAACACTGAAGCTTTCTTT.

The chain employs TRBV9 and TRBJ2-3; TRBD2 matches at 12 bases. CDR1 and CDR2 (germline): SGDLS, YYNGEE. Trimming took 1 base from V and 4 from J; bases not matched to a gene: 7. The CDR3 has 17 residues. In DNA, the CDR3 is TGTGCCAGCAGCGTAAAACCTACTAGCGGGAGGTCAGATACGCAGTATTTT. It specifies CASSVKPTSGRSDTQYF.

V gene TRBV18 combines with J gene TRBJ1-2; D is possibly TRBD1 (6 bases). Germline CDR1 and CDR2: KGHSH and LQKENI. The CDR3 is made up of 14 amino acids. Trimming shortened V by 3 bases and J by 1 base, and 9 bases separated the two germline ends. The CDR3 spells CASSPDRLNYGYTF. The CDR3 DNA follows: TGTGCCAGCTCACCGGACAGACTTAACTATGGCTACACCTTC. Together with reference TRBV18 and TRBJ1-2, the CDR3 gives the full variable domain: NAGVMQNPRHLVRRRGQEARLRCSPMKGHSHVYWYRQLPEEGLKFMVYLQKENIIDESGMPKERFSAEFPKEGPSILRIQQVVRGDSAAYFCASSPDRLNYGYTFGSGTRLTVV.